This TCR beta chain was obtained from a study of cytomegalovirus exposure and HLA in healthy donors. CDR1 and CDR2 (germline): MGHRA, YSYEKL. There are 15 residues in the CDR3. Trimming cost V 1 base and J 4 bases, with 13 bases left between them. Primers for the PCR totalled 60 Vbeta and 13 Jbeta. Profiled with immunoSEQ multiplex PCR; TCRdb holds only in-frame clones, not every one. The sample lists roughly 150,000 clones, 75% to 90% occurring once. Sample: PBMCs. This clonotype was sampled from a male donor in good health and CMV-seronegative. The gene calls are TRBV4-1 and TRBJ1-2; D perhaps matches TRBD1 (5 bases). CDR3 in DNA: TGCGCCAGCAGCCAAGGCGAGGTCAGGGCCTATGGCTACACCTTC. It codes for CASSQGEVRAYGYTF.